One sample yielded the 16 T cell receptor beta chains listed below, sequenced in a study of blood T cells in healthy people across ages. Combining a sample-barcoded 5' primer with a J-beta primer mix, a second PCR ran for roughly 7 to 11 cycles. Via MiXCR, TCRdb re-called the 5' RACE reads, giving one row per CDR3 protein. The sample shows about 1.5 million distinct CDR3 sequences, 42% of them seen only once. The source material was blood. The receptors stem from a woman between 18 and 29 years old in good health.

The V and J genes are TRBV5-1 and TRBJ2-3; 7 bases are a match to TRBD2. This CDR3 contains 16 residues. The junction had 5 bases not matched to a gene; V was cut back by 0 bases and J by 1 base. CDR1 is SGHRS and CDR2 is YFSETQ in the germline V gene. CDR3 residues: CASSLDPSGRTDTQYF. Written as DNA, the CDR3 is TGCGCCAGCAGCTTGGATCCTAGCGGCCGCACAGATACGCAGTATTTT.

This sequence joins TRBV2 and TRBJ2-1; 8 bases are shared with TRBD2. Trimming at V came to 11 bases and at J to 10 bases, leaving 10 bases not matched to a gene. This CDR3 has 12 amino acids. Per the germline V gene, CDR1 is SNHLY and CDR2 is FYNNEI. This chain's CDR3 is CAGLGAGGEQFF. In DNA, the CDR3 is TGTGCCGGCTTGGGGGCGGGAGGCGAGCAGTTCTTC.

CDR3 coding DNA: TGTGCCAGCAGTGGAAACAGGGGGCGAGCCTATGGCTACACCTTC. Amino acid sequence: CASSGNRGRAYGYTF. V usage is TRBV6-1 and J usage is TRBJ1-2; 9 positions match TRBD1. Unmatched junction bases numbered 7, after V lost 4 bases and J lost 4 bases. CDR3 length equals 15 residues. Germline values: CDR1 MNHNS, CDR2 SASEGT.

This chain links TRBV7-3 with TRBJ2-2, with D possibly matching TRBD2 (7 bases). The CDR3 covers 16 residues. V lost 10 bases to trimming and J lost 0 bases, with 18 bases between them. From germline, CDR1 is SGHTA and CDR2 FQGTGA. The CDR3 here is CATSPGGPTNTGELFF. The CDR3 region has the DNA TGTGCCACTTCCCCCGGGGGGCCAACGAACACCGGGGAGCTGTTTTTT.

This clonotype was recorded a few times. The rearrangement uses TRBV12-3 or TRBV12-4 and TRBJ1-6; weak D call: TRBD1 (5 bases). The CDR3 consists of 14 residues. Between the trimmed V and J ends, which lost 5 bases and 9 bases, there was a span of 14 bases. CDR3 nucleotide sequence: TGTGCCAGCAGTCCCACCCCGGGGGTTTCACCCCTCCACTTT. Residues: CASSPTPGVSPLHF.

V and J are TRBV3-1 and TRBJ1-2; D is ambiguous. This CDR3 is built from 13 residues. Germline V gene lookup returns CDR1 LGHDT and CDR2 YNNKEL (reference sequence). Trimming shortened V by 1 base and J by 4 bases, and 7 bases separated the two germline ends. The CDR3 protein is CASSQANFYGYTF. The CDR3 DNA reads TGTGCCAGCAGCCAAGCTAATTTCTATGGCTACACCTTC. The variable domain in full, with the rest retrieved from reference TRBV3-1 and TRBJ1-2, is DTAVSQTPKYLVTQMGNDKSIKCEQNLGHDTMYWYKQDSKKFLKIMFSYNNKELIINETVPNRFSPKSPDKAHLNLHINSLELGDSAVYFCASSQANFYGYTFGSGTRLTVV.

This clonotype has just a few counts. V is TRBV10-2 and J is TRBJ2-5; 11 positions match TRBD2. Germline V CDR1 and CDR2: WSHSY, SAAADI. The length of the CDR3 is 16 residues. Losses at the gene ends were 6 bases for V and 1 base for J; bases not matched to a gene: 7. In DNA form, the CDR3 reads TGCGCCAGCAGGGATGGGACTAGCGGATTCCAAGAGACCCAGTACTTC. It translates to CASRDGTSGFQETQYF.

The chain employs TRBV6-6 and TRBJ2-4; D is possibly TRBD2 (5 bases). The DNA end is a closer match to TRBJ2-5, so the J assignment may be wrong. The germline V gene encodes CDR1 MNHNY and CDR2 SVGAGI (reference sequence). The CDR3 is 13 amino acids. As DNA, the CDR3 is TGTGCCAGCAGTTTGCCGGGGAAAGAGACCCAGTACTTC. This gives the protein CASSLPGKETQYF.

This clonotype was counted once. V is TRBV4-1 and J is TRBJ2-2; TRBD2 matches 14 bases. The length of the CDR3 is 17 residues. The J segment lost 2 bases and the V segment lost 4 bases, leaving 3 bases of the junction unmatched. Germline CDR1 and CDR2: MGHRA and YSYEKL. CDR3 sequence reads: CASSPGLAGVNTGELFF. The CDR3 DNA sequence: TGCGCCAGCAGCCCGGGACTAGCGGGGGTCAACACCGGGGAGCTGTTTTTT.

The rearrangement links TRBV7-9 to TRBJ2-1; 8 bases are shared with TRBD1. CDR1 is SEHNR, CDR2 FQNEAQ, per germline (reference sequence). J gave up 7 bases and V 5 bases, and 13 bases lay outside the gene matches. This CDR3 spans 16 amino acids. In nucleotides, the CDR3 is TGTGCCAGCAGCGGAGGGTCCGGACAGGGATGGAATGAGCAGTTCTTC. Translating it yields CASSGGSGQGWNEQFF.

This chain joins TRBV12-3 or TRBV12-4 and TRBJ1-2; 8 nucleotides align to TRBD1. Losses at the gene ends were 6 bases for V and 5 bases for J; bases not matched to a gene: 8. The CDR3 has 14 residues. The CDR3 region has the DNA TGTGCCAGCAGGACAGGGGAGAGAGGGTATGGCTACACCTTC. Amino acids: CASRTGERGYGYTF.

This clonotype was seen a few times. The rearrangement uses TRBV5-1 and TRBJ2-5; D is unclear. This CDR3 has 16 amino acids. V lost 2 bases and J 5 bases, leaving 19 bases between the germline ends. The germline V gene has CDR1 SGHRS and CDR2 YFSETQ. The CDR3 bases are TGCGCCAGCAGCTTCCCTCTTCATCGGACCGTCGAGACCCAGTACTTC. Translated: CASSFPLHRTVETQYF. Supplemented by reference TRBV5-1 and TRBJ2-5, the full variable domain reads KAGVTQTPRYLIKTRGQQVTLSCSPISGHRSVSWYQQTPGQGLQFLFEYFSETQRNKGNFPGRFSGRQFSNSRSEMNVSTLELGDSALYLCASSFPLHRTVETQYFGPGTRLLVL.

The J gene is TRBJ2-5, the V gene TRBV7-2, with a weak D call TRBD2 (5 bases). Trimming pared 3 bases from V and 3 bases from J, leaving 8 bases between. This CDR3 spans 13 amino acids. From germline, CDR1 is SGHTA and CDR2 FQGNSA. The CDR3 reads CASSLGAKETQYF. The CDR3 DNA reads as TGTGCCAGCAGCTTGGGAGCGAAAGAGACCCAGTACTTC.

The chain employs TRBV4-2 and TRBJ2-1, with D possibly being TRBD2 (6 bases). Germline CDR1 is LGHNA and CDR2 is YNFKEQ. The V end lost 0 bases, the J end lost 12 bases, and 15 bases lay between the germline ends. The CDR3 extends over 14 amino acids. The CDR3 DNA is TGTGCCAGCAGCCAAGATCGACTGGAGGGTGGGCAGTTCTTC. It specifies CASSQDRLEGGQFF.

This clonotype was detected a few times. The rearrangement links TRBV12-3 or TRBV12-4 to TRBJ2-7; TRBD1 might be the D (6 bases). CDR3 length equals 14 residues. The ends were cut back, 2 bases at V and 2 bases at J, with 10 bases in the middle. Here the CDR3 DNA reads TGTGCCAGCAGTTTATTTGGACAGCCCTACGAGCAGTACTTC. Translated: CASSLFGQPYEQYF.

V is TRBV5-1 and J is TRBJ2-1; possibly TRBD1 for D (6 bases). V was cut by 0 bases and J by 5 bases, with 12 bases left in between. The CDR3 consists of 15 residues. From germline, CDR1 is SGHRS and CDR2 YFSETQ. CDR3 sequence reads: CASSLERTAHNEQFF. For the CDR3, the DNA is TGCGCCAGCAGCTTGGAGCGGACAGCTCACAATGAGCAGTTCTTC.